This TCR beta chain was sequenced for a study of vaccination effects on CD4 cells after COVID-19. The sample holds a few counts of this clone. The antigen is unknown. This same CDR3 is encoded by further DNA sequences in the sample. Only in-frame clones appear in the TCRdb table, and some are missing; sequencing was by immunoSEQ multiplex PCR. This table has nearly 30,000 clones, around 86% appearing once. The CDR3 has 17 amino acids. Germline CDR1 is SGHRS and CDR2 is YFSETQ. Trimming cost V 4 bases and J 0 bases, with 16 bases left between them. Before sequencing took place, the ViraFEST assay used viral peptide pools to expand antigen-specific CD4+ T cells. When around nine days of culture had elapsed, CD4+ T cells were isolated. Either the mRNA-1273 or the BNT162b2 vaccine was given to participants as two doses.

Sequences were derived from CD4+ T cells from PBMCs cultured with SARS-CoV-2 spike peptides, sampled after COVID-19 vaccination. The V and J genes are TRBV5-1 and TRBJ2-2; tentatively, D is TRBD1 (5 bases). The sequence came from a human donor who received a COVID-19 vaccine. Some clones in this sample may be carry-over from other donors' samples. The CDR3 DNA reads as TGCGCCAGCAGCCTTACTCAGACAGCGACGAACACCGGGGAGCTGTTTTTT. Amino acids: CASSLTQTATNTGELFF.